The clone carrying this TCR beta chain was seen once. Extraction yielded at least 6 micrograms of total RNA per sample. This specimen belongs to a study of blood T cells in healthy people across ages. Germline-derived CDR1 and CDR2 are SGHTA and FQGNSA. Trimming left V 4 bases short and J 8 bases short, with 11 bases between. The CDR3 length is 13 residues. For the second PCR, which ran for roughly 6 to 12 cycles, a sample-barcoded 5' primer and a J-beta primer mix were used. TCRdb re-called the 5' RACE reads through MiXCR, storing one row per CDR3 protein. Here the sample spans almost 1 million distinct CDR3 sequences, roughly 50% being singletons.

Sequencing was performed on blood. This sequence originates from a woman in her sixties in good health. The rearrangement joins TRBV7-2 to TRBJ1-4; no clear D. The CDR3 reads CASSYSAQEKLFF. CDR3 sequence (DNA): TGTGCCAGCAGCTATTCTGCCCAGGAAAAACTGTTTTTT.